These T cell receptor beta chains were read from a single sample in a study of shared clonotypes between healthy human individuals. TCRdb keeps only in-frame clones here, not all; method: immunoSEQ multiplex PCR. The sample records some 1.4 million clones, 95% to 97% being singletons. Sample: naive CD4+ T cells sorted from blood. The source of these receptors is a man aged 25 to 40 in good health. CDR3s include the opening cysteine and the closing phenylalanine or tryptophan. The D gene is left open where the match is weak. Rows give clone size only sometimes, using once, few, many, or a class for an expanded clone.

size	V	D	J	CDR3	DNA
.	TRBV5-4	TRBD2	TRBJ2-5	CASSSKREETQYF	TGTGCCAGCAGCTCTAAGCGGGAGGAGACCCAGTACTTC
.	TRBV15	TRBD2	TRBJ2-7	CATSRVAGPYEQYF	TGTGCCACCAGCCGGGTAGCGGGACCTTACGAGCAGTACTTC
.	TRBV7-9	TRBD2	TRBJ2-7	CASSPGLAKTNEQYF	TGTGCCAGCAGCCCAGGACTAGCCAAGACAAACGAGCAGTACTTC
.	TRBV5-1	.	TRBJ2-1	CASSPGSTTPYNEQFF	TGCGCCAGCAGCCCCGGGTCTACTACCCCCTACAATGAGCAGTTCTTC
.	TRBV5-1	TRBD1	TRBJ1-5	CASSLGDREGNQPQHF	TGCGCCAGCAGCTTGGGGGACAGGGAAGGCAATCAGCCCCAGCATTTT
.	TRBV19	.	TRBJ1-1	CASSKRGTEAFF	TGTGCCAGTAGTAAGAGGGGCACTGAAGCTTTCTTT
.	TRBV9	.	TRBJ2-3	CASSARPASTDTQYF	TGTGCCAGCAGCGCCCGACCCGCTAGCACAGATACGCAGTATTTT
.	TRBV28	TRBD2	TRBJ2-1	CASSSGTSGRFYNEQFF	TGTGCCAGCAGTTCAGGGACTAGCGGGAGGTTTTACAATGAGCAGTTCTTC
.	TRBV25-1	.	TRBJ1-2	CASSGPGTPARSTF	TGTGCCAGCAGTGGACCCGGGACACCCGCTCGGAGCACCTTC
once	TRBV6-5	.	TRBJ1-1	CASSYLLGNTEAFF	TGTGCCAGCAGTTATCTGCTGGGGAACACTGAAGCTTTCTTT
.	TRBV9	.	TRBJ1-2	CASSPPGGSERSYTF	TGTGCCAGCAGCCCCCCGGGGGGGAGTGAGCGGAGCTACACCTTC
once	TRBV19	.	TRBJ1-2	CASSIRGSNYGYTF	TGTGCCAGTAGTATAAGGGGTTCTAACTATGGCTACACCTTC
.	TRBV2	.	TRBJ1-1	CASSARMNTEAFF	TGTGCCAGCAGTGCCCGAATGAACACTGAAGCTTTCTTT
.	TRBV14	.	TRBJ1-5	CASSPTCNNQPQHF	TGTGCCAGCAGCCCAACATGTAACAATCAGCCCCAGCATTTT
.	TRBV11-2	.	TRBJ2-6	CASSPRGSGANVLTF	TGTGCCAGCAGCCCCCGGGGCTCTGGGGCCAACGTCCTGACTTTC
.	TRBV5-1	TRBD1	TRBJ1-4	CASSWTGFNEKLFF	TGCGCCAGCAGCTGGACAGGATTTAATGAAAAACTGTTTTTT
.	TRBV7-9	.	TRBJ1-3	CASSSRDTTSGNTIYF	TGTGCCAGCAGCAGCCGGGACACAACGTCGGGAAACACCATATATTTT
.	TRBV9	.	TRBJ2-1	CASSVAGAGSSDEQFF	TGTGCCAGCAGCGTAGCTGGGGCGGGCTCAAGCGATGAGCAGTTCTTC
once	TRBV5-1	.	TRBJ2-3	CASSFDLNTDTQYF	TGCGCCAGCAGCTTTGACTTAAACACAGATACGCAGTATTTT
.	TRBV2	TRBD2	TRBJ2-3	CASSEERETQYF	TGTGCCAGCAGTGAAGAGCGGGAGACGCAGTATTTT
.	TRBV10-3	.	TRBJ2-3	CAIGPGDTQYF	TGTGCCATCGGGCCTGGGGATACGCAGTATTTT
.	TRBV2	TRBD2	TRBJ2-7	CASSVLGGQRGSYEQYF	TGTGCCAGCAGTGTCCTGGGTGGTCAGCGGGGTTCCTACGAGCAGTACTTC
once	TRBV19	.	TRBJ1-4	CASQGRHTTNEKLFF	TGTGCCAGTCAGGGCCGCCATACTACAAATGAAAAACTGTTTTTT
.	TRBV6-5	.	TRBJ2-1	CASSGQGTFYNEQFF	TGTGCCAGCAGTGGCCAGGGGACTTTCTACAATGAGCAGTTCTTC
.	TRBV19	TRBD1	TRBJ2-5	CASTTGQGLQETQYF	TGTGCCAGTACCACAGGACAGGGGCTCCAAGAGACCCAGTACTTC
.	TRBV6-5	TRBD1	TRBJ2-7	CASSYWTGYEQYF	TGTGCCAGCAGTTACTGGACAGGGTACGAGCAGTACTTC
.	TRBV5-4	TRBD2	TRBJ2-2	CASSSGLAGSPTGELFF	TGTGCCAGCAGCTCGGGACTAGCGGGAAGTCCTACCGGGGAGCTGTTTTTT
.	TRBV7-9	TRBD2	TRBJ2-3	CASSFSTSGSTDTQYF	TGTGCCAGCAGCTTTAGCACTAGCGGAAGCACAGATACGCAGTATTTT
once	TRBV13	.	TRBJ2-2	CASSLFTGNGELFF	TGTGCCAGCAGCTTGTTTACGGGAAACGGGGAGCTGTTTTTT
.	TRBV2	.	TRBJ2-2	CASGENTGELFF	TGTGCCAGCGGAGAGAACACCGGGGAGCTGTTTTTT
.	TRBV5-6	.	TRBJ2-5	CASSFTGQGETQYF	TGTGCCAGCAGCTTCACAGGGCAGGGAGAGACCCAGTACTTC
once	TRBV2	.	TRBJ2-3	CASNLGRADTQYF	TGTGCCAGCAATTTGGGGCGGGCAGATACGCAGTATTTT
.	TRBV27	.	TRBJ1-4	CASSSQGGNEKLFF	TGTGCCAGCAGTTCCCAAGGGGGAAATGAAAAACTGTTTTTT
.	TRBV14	TRBD2	TRBJ2-6	CASSQGPLMSGRTTGANVLTF	TGTGCCAGCAGCCAAGGACCCCTCATGAGCGGGAGGACTACTGGGGCCAACGTCCTGACTTTC
.	TRBV7-9	TRBD1	TRBJ2-4	CASSLVLGTGSLAKNIQYF	TGTGCCAGCAGCTTAGTCCTCGGGACAGGTTCACTAGCCAAAAACATTCAGTACTTC
once	TRBV25-1	.	TRBJ2-4	CASSDGTLAAKNIQYF	TGTGCCAGCAGTGATGGGACTCTGGCCGCCAAAAACATTCAGTACTTC
.	TRBV6-5	.	TRBJ1-2	CASSSTGSGYTF	TGTGCCAGCAGCTCGACGGGGTCAGGCTACACCTTC
.	TRBV5-4	TRBD2	TRBJ2-3	CASSLGPTGGFLNTQYF	TGTGCCAGCAGCTTGGGACCGACGGGAGGGTTCTTGAATACGCAGTATTTT
.	TRBV7-9	TRBD2	TRBJ2-4	CASSTWVLAGVGAKNIQYF	TGTGCCAGCAGCACGTGGGTACTAGCGGGAGTGGGCGCCAAAAACATTCAGTACTTC
.	TRBV7-6	TRBD2	TRBJ2-3	CASSLLAGGPDTQYF	TGTGCCAGCAGCTTATTAGCGGGAGGGCCAGATACGCAGTATTTT
.	TRBV28	.	TRBJ1-1	CASSLSKNRDLEAFF	TGTGCCAGCAGTTTGTCCAAAAACAGGGATCTTGAAGCTTTCTTT
.	TRBV5-1	TRBD1	TRBJ2-3	CASSYPGQLTDTQYF	TGCGCCAGCAGCTACCCGGGACAGCTGACAGATACGCAGTATTTT
.	TRBV5-1	TRBD1	TRBJ2-6	CASSPGQGAGANVLTF	TGCGCCAGCAGCCCAGGACAGGGGGCTGGGGCCAACGTCCTGACTTTC
.	TRBV28	.	TRBJ2-7	CASSPARLEQYF	TGTGCCAGCAGTCCCGCTCGGCTCGAGCAGTACTTC
.	TRBV5-1	TRBD1	TRBJ1-1	CASSLVRDSNTEAFF	TGCGCCAGCAGCTTGGTAAGGGACAGCAACACTGAAGCTTTCTTT
.	TRBV2	.	TRBJ2-4	CASSAVPGLGAKNIQYF	TGTGCCAGCAGTGCTGTTCCAGGGTTAGGAGCCAAAAACATTCAGTACTTC
.	TRBV27	TRBD2	TRBJ2-3	CASSLITSGRDTQYF	TGTGCCAGCAGTTTAATTACTAGCGGCAGGGATACGCAGTATTTT
.	TRBV5-5	TRBD2	TRBJ2-3	CASSGIGRAIGDTQYF	TGTGCCAGCAGCGGGATCGGGAGGGCGATAGGAGATACGCAGTATTTT
.	TRBV5-4	.	TRBJ2-1	CASSLNPDSYNEQFF	TGTGCCAGCAGCTTGAATCCAGACTCCTACAATGAGCAGTTCTTC
.	TRBV2	.	TRBJ2-1	CASTPRGLGYNEQFF	TGTGCCAGCACCCCACGGGGTTTGGGCTACAATGAGCAGTTCTTC
.	TRBV28	.	TRBJ1-1	CASMVVRGNTEAFF	TGTGCCAGCATGGTCGTCAGGGGGAACACTGAAGCTTTCTTT
.	TRBV2	TRBD2	TRBJ2-1	CASLSGSPNEQFF	TGTGCCAGCCTTAGCGGGAGTCCCAATGAGCAGTTCTTC
.	TRBV7-7	.	TRBJ2-2	CASSPNPGVGELFF	TGTGCCAGCAGCCCTAACCCGGGAGTCGGGGAGCTGTTTTTT
.	TRBV7-7	TRBD2	TRBJ2-2	CASRLITGGPSTGELFF	TGTGCTAGCAGATTAATTACGGGAGGGCCGAGCACCGGGGAGCTGTTTTTT
.	TRBV7-2	.	TRBJ2-6	CASISIIPLESGANVLTF	TGTGCCAGCATCTCTATCATCCCCCTGGAGTCTGGGGCCAACGTCCTGACTTTC
.	TRBV28	TRBD1	TRBJ2-7	CASSFIKGGMWEQYF	TGTGCCAGCAGTTTCATAAAAGGGGGCATGTGGGAGCAGTACTTC
.	TRBV5-1	TRBD2	TRBJ2-1	CASSWVGGSSNEQFF	TGCGCCAGCAGCTGGGTGGGCGGGAGTTCGAATGAGCAGTTCTTC
.	TRBV29-1	TRBD1	TRBJ2-7	CSVGTGSYEQYF	TGCAGCGTTGGGACAGGGTCCTACGAGCAGTACTTC